One sample yielded the 25 T cell receptor beta chains listed below, sequenced in a study of blood T cells in healthy people across ages. It was with a sample-barcoded 5' primer and a J-beta primer mix that a second PCR of roughly 7 to 12 cycles was run. TCRdb called the 5' RACE reads again in MiXCR, with one record for every CDR3 protein. The sample includes over 1,500,000 distinct CDR3 sequences, roughly 52% of them seen just once. Sample: blood. Receptors were obtained from a woman in her forties in good health.

The chain recombines TRBV4-3 with TRBJ1-2, with 12 bases lining up with TRBD1. J gave up 4 bases and V 3 bases, and 9 bases lay outside the gene matches. This CDR3 has 17 amino acids. Germline CDR1 is LGHNA and CDR2 is YSLEER. The CDR3 here is CASSHYGTGGAGYGYTF. CDR3 nucleotide sequence: TGCGCCAGCAGCCACTACGGGACAGGGGGCGCGGGCTATGGCTACACCTTC.

This clonotype was seen more than once but under ten times. This chain connects TRBV6-5 to TRBJ1-2; possibly TRBD1 for D (6 bases). CDR3 length equals 14 residues. Germline V gives CDR1 MNHEY, CDR2 SVGAGI. V lost 4 bases and J 3 bases, leaving 12 bases between the germline ends. The CDR3 here is CASSSGGQYYGYTF. The CDR3 DNA is TGTGCCAGCAGTTCCGGGGGCCAATACTATGGCTACACCTTC.

The CDR3 loop reads CASSQDTCGYTF. In nucleotides, the CDR3 is TGTGCCAGCAGCCAAGACACTTGTGGCTACACCTTC. This chain joins TRBV4-2 and TRBJ1-2; no definite D call. This CDR3 is 12 amino acids long. With 0 bases removed from V and 7 bases from J, the gap between germline ends came to 6 bases. The germline V gene has CDR1 LGHNA and CDR2 YNFKEQ.

The CDR3 reads CASRMWGLANYNEQYF. The CDR3 DNA sequence: TGCGCCAGCAGAATGTGGGGACTAGCGAATTACAATGAGCAGTACTTC. The chain combines TRBV5-1 with TRBJ2-5; 10 bases are a match to TRBD2. V lost 5 bases and J lost 11; bases outside the gene matches: 18. The germline V gene encodes CDR1 SGHRS and CDR2 YFSETQ. There are 16 residues in the CDR3.

This chain links TRBV6-2 or TRBV6-3 with TRBJ2-1; maybe TRBD1 (6 bases). Trimming stripped 6 bases from V and 4 bases from J, with 16 bases between. CDR1 is MNHEY and CDR2 is SVGEGT in the germline V gene. CDR3 length: 15 amino acids. CDR3 sequence (DNA): TGTGCCAGCAGCATCGGACAGAGAGAGTACAATGAGCAGTTCTTC. Protein product: CASSIGQREYNEQFF.

This clonotype was recorded a few times. The CDR3 nucleotides read TGTGCCAGCAGTACTCAGGGCCACCCGTTAGCCAAAAACATTCAGTACTTC. Translating gives CASSTQGHPLAKNIQYF. This chain uses TRBV6-5 with TRBJ2-4; D may be TRBD1 (5 bases). Trimming left V 5 bases short and J 0 bases short, with 17 bases between. The CDR3 has 17 residues. In germline, CDR1 is MNHEY, CDR2 SVGAGI.

V usage is TRBV18 and J usage is TRBJ1-1, with 10 bases aligning to TRBD1. The CDR3 has 16 residues. Germline V CDR1 and CDR2: KGHSH, LQKENI. The V gene end was trimmed by 6 bases and the J gene end by 4 bases; junction bases not matched to a gene: 11. The CDR3 DNA is TGTGCCAGCTCCCAACGACAGGGGGCTGGCGGCACTGAAGCTTTCTTT. Protein: CASSQRQGAGGTEAFF.

This chain uses TRBV27 with TRBJ1-1; D uncertain. The length of the CDR3 is 12 residues. V dropped 2 bases and J dropped 5 bases, with 6 bases sitting between them. The germline CDR1 and CDR2 sequences are MNHEY and SMNVEV (reference sequence). CDR3 sequence reads: CASSLPGTEAFF. In DNA, the CDR3 is TGTGCCAGCAGTTTACCAGGAACTGAAGCTTTCTTT.

This clonotype was detected a few times. This chain uses TRBV20-1 with TRBJ2-7; TRBD2 might be the D (6 bases). Trimming removed 1 base at V and 2 bases at J, with 15 bases between. The length of the CDR3 is 15 residues. The germline CDR1 and CDR2 sequences are DFQATT and SNEGSKA (reference sequence). CDR3 DNA: TGCAGTGCTAGAGCCCCAGCGGGCAGGGCCTACGAGCAGTACTTC. Its protein is CSARAPAGRAYEQYF.

This chain joins TRBV6-2 or TRBV6-3 and TRBJ2-7, with D unresolved. Germline CDR1 is MNHEY and CDR2 is SVGEGT. V was pared by 5 bases and J by 6 bases, with 17 bases between. The CDR3 sequence is 14 residues long. The CDR3 coding sequence is TGTGCCAGCAGTCGTAGTTCGGTCTTGGGCGAGCAGTACTTC. It codes for CASSRSSVLGEQYF.

The chain has TRBV7-2 and TRBJ2-5, with TRBD2 matching over 8 bases. CDR3 length: 13 amino acids. Germline CDR1 SGHTA, CDR2 FQGNSA. Losses at the gene ends were 5 bases for V and 4 bases for J; bases not matched to a gene: 3. In DNA form, the CDR3 reads TGTGCCAGCAGCGCCACTAGCGGAGAGACCCAGTACTTC. Protein: CASSATSGETQYF.

V gene TRBV7-2 combines with J gene TRBJ2-7; the D is unclear. There are 15 residues in the CDR3. V lost 1 base and J lost 4, with 14 bases in between. Germline-derived CDR1 and CDR2 are SGHTA and FQGNSA. CDR3 nucleotides: TGTGCCAGCAGCTTAGGCGGTCCCTCCATATACGAGCAGTACTTC. Encoded protein: CASSLGGPSIYEQYF.

This clonotype was observed a handful of times. V gene TRBV10-3 combines with J gene TRBJ2-7; D is possibly TRBD1 (6 bases). V lost 0 bases, J lost 2 bases, and 8 bases lay in between. Germline values: CDR1 ENHRY, CDR2 SYGVKD. CDR3 length: 14 amino acids. CDR3 DNA sequence: TGTGCCATCAGTGAGTCGGGGACAACCTACGAGCAGTACTTC. Protein: CAISESGTTYEQYF.

This sequence joins TRBV25-1 and TRBJ1-4; D is undetermined. Germline V CDR1 and CDR2: MGHDK, SYGVNS. This CDR3 has 12 residues. V dropped 6 bases and J dropped 11 bases, with 13 bases sitting between them. The CDR3 here is CASSPILGKLFF. The CDR3 DNA reads as TGTGCCAGCAGCCCCATCCTGGGGAAACTGTTTTTT.

The chain uses TRBV9 and TRBJ2-7; 8 bases align to TRBD2. CDR3 length: 15 residues. Germline CDR1 is SGDLS and CDR2 is YYNGEE. V lost 3 bases, J lost 7 bases, and 12 bases stayed unmatched. CDR3 DNA sequence: TGTGCCAGCAGCGCCCGCGGGACGGGGGGGAATGAGCAGTACTTC. This encodes CASSARGTGGNEQYF.

The chain employs TRBV7-9 and TRBJ2-3; D remains ambiguous. Germline V CDR1 and CDR2: SEHNR, FQNEAQ (reference sequence). Between the trimmed V and J ends, which lost 1 base and 6 bases, there was a span of 11 bases. The CDR3 has 14 residues. The DNA of the CDR3 is TGTGCCAGCAGCTTAGGGCTGGGTCTGGATACGCAGTATTTT. Translated, it gives CASSLGLGLDTQYF.

V is TRBV6-5 and J is TRBJ1-1; no firm D call. Germline V lookup: CDR1 MNHEY, CDR2 SVGAGI. CDR3 length equals 14 residues. The V gene lost 2 bases and the J gene lost 2 bases, with 9 bases spanning the gap. The CDR3 region is CASSYDTINTEAFF. DNA for the CDR3: TGTGCCAGCAGTTACGACACTATAAACACTGAAGCTTTCTTT.

The chain recombines TRBV20-1 with TRBJ2-6, with a weak D call TRBD1 (6 bases). Trimming pared 1 base from V and 0 bases from J, leaving 13 bases between. The germline CDR1 and CDR2 sequences are DFQATT and SNEGSKA (reference sequence). The CDR3 spans 17 residues. The chain's CDR3 is CSARVRTESSGANVLTF. CDR3 coding DNA: TGCAGTGCTAGAGTTAGGACAGAGAGCTCTGGGGCCAACGTCCTGACTTTC.

The chain recombines TRBV6-5 with TRBJ1-2; 9 bases agree with TRBD1. There are 14 residues in the CDR3. Trimming cost V 7 bases and J 4 bases; bases outside gene matches: 7. Germline loops: CDR1 MNHEY, CDR2 SVGAGI. The DNA for the CDR3 is TGTGCCAGCACCGAGGACAGGGGCCTCTATGGCTACACCTTC. It codes for CASTEDRGLYGYTF.

The chain links TRBV4-1 to TRBJ2-1; 11 bases map to TRBD2. The CDR3 has 17 residues. V gave up 1 base and J gave up 8 bases; unmatched junction bases: 10. Germline V CDR1 and CDR2: MGHRA, YSYEKL. This chain's CDR3 is CASSQGFGSGGADEQFF. The DNA for the CDR3 is TGCGCCAGCAGCCAAGGTTTTGGTAGCGGGGGGGCGGATGAGCAGTTCTTC.

This clonotype came up a few times. It may be a read error: a sequence one base away is much more abundant. The CDR3 here is CASSWPVYNEQFF. The CDR3 region has the DNA TGTGCCAGCAGCTGGCCGGTCTACAATGAGCAGTTCTTC. The chain carries TRBV7-2 and TRBJ2-1; D gene ambiguous. V was shortened by 4 bases and J by 3 bases, with 7 bases between the two germline ends. Looked up from germline, CDR1 is SGHTA and CDR2 is FQGNSA. The CDR3 is 13 amino acids. The variable domain in full, with the rest retrieved from reference TRBV7-2 and TRBJ2-1, is GAGVSQSPSNKVTEKGKDVELRCDPISGHTALYWYRQSLGQGLEFLIYFQGNSAPDKSGLPSDRFSAERTGGSVSTLTIQRTQQEDSAVYLCASSWPVYNEQFFGPGTRLTVL.

The chain recombines TRBV6-5 with TRBJ1-2; D is unclear. The germline V gene has CDR1 MNHEY and CDR2 SVGAGI. V was trimmed by 1 base and J by 0 bases, leaving 9 bases between them. The CDR3 is 15 residues long. In DNA, the CDR3 is TGTGCCAGCAGTTACTTTCTGGAGGCTAACTATGGCTACACCTTC. It yields the protein CASSYFLEANYGYTF.

The chain carries TRBV6-5 and TRBJ2-5; D call uncertain. This CDR3 has 15 residues. Germline V CDR1 and CDR2: MNHEY, SVGAGI. The V gene lost 0 bases and the J gene lost 4 bases, with 12 bases spanning the gap. The CDR3 loop reads CASSYSAASGETQYF. CDR3 DNA sequence: TGTGCCAGCAGTTACTCGGCGGCCTCCGGAGAGACCCAGTACTTC.

The V call is TRBV5-4, the J call TRBJ1-2; 9 bases match TRBD1. This CDR3 contains 14 residues. Trimming at V came to 6 bases and at J to 3 bases, leaving 6 bases not matched to a gene. Germline assignment: CDR1 SGHNT and CDR2 YYREEE (reference sequence). The CDR3 spells CASNNRGQYYGYTF. DNA of the CDR3: TGTGCCAGCAATAACAGGGGGCAATACTATGGCTACACCTTC.

This clonotype was detected only a few times. The chain employs TRBV20-1 and TRBJ1-6, with TRBD1 as a possible D gene (5 bases). This CDR3 region has 13 residues. Between the trimmed V and J ends, which lost 6 bases and 10 bases, there was a span of 16 bases. Germline-derived CDR1 and CDR2 are DFQATT and SNEGSKA (reference sequence). As DNA, the CDR3 is TGCAGTGCCCCAGGTGGCAGGGACTCACCCCTCCACTTT. Translation gives CSAPGGRDSPLHF.